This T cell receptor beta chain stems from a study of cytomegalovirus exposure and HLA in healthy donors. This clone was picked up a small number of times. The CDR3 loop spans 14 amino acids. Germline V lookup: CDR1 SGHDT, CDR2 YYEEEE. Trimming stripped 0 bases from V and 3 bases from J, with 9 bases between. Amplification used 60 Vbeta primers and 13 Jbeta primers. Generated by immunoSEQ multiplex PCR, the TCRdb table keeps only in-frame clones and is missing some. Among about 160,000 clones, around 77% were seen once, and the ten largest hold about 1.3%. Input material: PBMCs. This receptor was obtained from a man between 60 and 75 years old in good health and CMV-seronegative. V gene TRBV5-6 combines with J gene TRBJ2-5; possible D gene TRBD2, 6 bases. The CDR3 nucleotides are TGTGCCAGCAGCTTGGCCGGGGAGGAAGAGACCCAGTACTTC. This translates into CASSLAGEEETQYF.